The 27 T cell receptor beta chains in this list originate from one sample, sequenced in a study of blood T cell repertoires in COVID-19. Assay: immunoSEQ multiplex PCR; the TCRdb copy retains only in-frame clones and omits some. Of 50,000 to 80,000 clones listed, approximately 89% were seen once; the top ten hold less than 1.5%. The sample consisted of peripheral blood. These receptor sequences come from a man aged 60 to 75 with acute or convalescent COVID-19.

This clone has a single count. This chain joins TRBV18 and TRBJ2-7; a weak D match, TRBD1 (5 bases). Trimming took 4 bases from V and 2 from J, leaving 9 bases between them. The CDR3 consists of 13 residues. Germline assignment: CDR1 KGHSH and CDR2 LQKENI. The DNA of the CDR3 is TGTGCCAGCTCACTTTTACAGGCCTACGAGCAGTACTTC. Protein sequence: CASSLLQAYEQYF. The full variable domain, completed using reference TRBV18 and TRBJ2-7, is NAGVMQNPRHLVRRRGQEARLRCSPMKGHSHVYWYRQLPEEGLKFMVYLQKENIIDESGMPKERFSAEFPKEGPSILRIQQVVRGDSAAYFCASSLLQAYEQYFGPGTRLTVT.

J is TRBJ1-4 and V is TRBV5-1, with no clear D. The V and J ends lost 0 bases and 3 bases respectively, with 6 bases between them. The CDR3 spans 14 residues. Germline V gene data show CDR1 as SGHRS and CDR2 as YFSETQ. CDR3 amino acids: CASSLGTANEKLFF. CDR3 sequence (DNA): TGCGCCAGCAGCTTGGGTACGGCTAATGAAAAACTGTTTTTT.

The chain recombines TRBV2 with TRBJ2-1; D perhaps matches TRBD1 (6 bases). CDR1 and CDR2 (germline): SNHLY, FYNNEI. Trimming removed 7 bases from V and 4 bases from J, with 11 bases in between. The CDR3 runs 13 residues. The CDR3 coding sequence is TGTGCCAGCACTACACAGGGTTACAATGAGCAGTTCTTC. Its protein is CASTTQGYNEQFF.

This clone was seen only a few times. The chain has TRBV19 and TRBJ1-1, with TRBD1 as a possible D gene (5 bases). This CDR3 is 11 amino acids long. Trimming took 8 bases from V and 1 from J, leaving 5 bases between them. CDR1 and CDR2 from the germline V gene are LNHDA and SQIVND (reference sequence). CDR3 sequence: CASGQNTEAFF. DNA of the CDR3: TGTGCCAGTGGACAGAACACTGAAGCTTTCTTT.

The chain links TRBV19 to TRBJ1-1, with 11 bases aligning to TRBD1. This CDR3 comprises 18 residues. Germline V gene data show CDR1 as LNHDA and CDR2 as SQIVND (reference sequence). V lost 5 bases, J lost 2 bases, and 13 bases stayed unmatched. The CDR3 coding sequence is TGTGCCAGTAGTGTGCCGGGACAGGGGGTAGGGGCTAACACTGAAGCTTTCTTT. It yields the protein CASSVPGQGVGANTEAFF.

The V and J genes are TRBV19 and TRBJ1-5; weak D call: TRBD1 (5 bases). Germline V gives CDR1 LNHDA, CDR2 SQIVND (reference sequence). CDR3 length: 15 amino acids. V was clipped by 6 bases and J by 7 bases, with 19 bases between them. The CDR3 loop reads CASSIAAGGRQPQHF. In DNA, the CDR3 is TGTGCCAGTAGCATCGCGGCGGGGGGGAGGCAGCCCCAGCATTTT.

The rearrangement uses TRBV5-8 and TRBJ1-4; the D gene is possibly TRBD1 (5 bases). Trimming took off 4 bases at V and 8 bases at J, with 15 bases between the two ends. The CDR3 contains 14 residues. Germline V CDR1 and CDR2: SGHTS, YDEGEE. The CDR3 reads CASSRDFKGEKLFF. CDR3 coding DNA: TGTGCCAGCAGCAGGGACTTCAAAGGGGAAAAACTGTTTTTT.

The V and J genes are TRBV21-1 and TRBJ1-2. TRBV21-1 is marked as a pseudogene. The CDR3 totals 12 residues. The CDR3 here is CASSKLLYGYTF. The CDR3 DNA reads TGTGCCAGCAGCAAATTACTCTATGGCTACACCTTC.

The rearrangement joins TRBV6-5 to TRBJ2-1, with a tentative D call TRBD2 (6 bases). This CDR3 has 14 amino acids. Germline assignment: CDR1 MNHEY and CDR2 SVGAGI. Trimming pared 11 bases from V and 10 bases from J, leaving 24 bases between. The CDR3 here is CALWGDPRSQEQFF. The CDR3 DNA follows: TGTGCCTTGTGGGGGGACCCGCGAAGCCAGGAGCAGTTCTTC.

The chain employs TRBV2 and TRBJ1-3; D is unresolved. V was shortened by 6 bases and J by 0 bases, with 12 bases between the two germline ends. This CDR3 region has 15 residues. Germline-derived CDR1 and CDR2 are SNHLY and FYNNEI. This CDR3 reads CASRDFEFSGNTIYF. The CDR3 bases are TGTGCCAGCAGGGACTTTGAATTCTCTGGAAACACCATATATTTT.

This clone was found a few times. This chain connects TRBV19 to TRBJ1-3; TRBD1 aligns across 7 bases. The CDR3 is 16 residues long. Per germline, CDR1 LNHDA and CDR2 SQIVND (reference sequence). V dropped 5 bases and J dropped 0; count of bases not matched to a gene: 7. CDR3 amino acids: CASSERGGASGNTIYF. CDR3 DNA sequence: TGTGCCAGTAGTGAAAGAGGGGGCGCCTCTGGAAACACCATATATTTT.

The J gene is TRBJ1-2, the V gene TRBV24-1, with 7 bases lining up with TRBD1. The V segment lost 2 bases and the J segment 5 bases; nucleotides outside the gene matches: 7. CDR1 and CDR2 from the germline V gene are KGHDR and SFDVKD. CDR3 length: 15 residues. This CDR3 is CATSDSTGLGYGYTF. The CDR3 region has the DNA TGTGCCACCAGTGATTCGACAGGGCTCGGGTATGGCTACACCTTC.

The chain couples TRBV5-4 to TRBJ2-7; 9 positions match TRBD1. Looked up from germline, CDR1 is SGHNT and CDR2 is YYREEE (reference sequence). The CDR3 length is 16 residues. The junction had 10 bases not matched to a gene; V was cut back by 3 bases and J by 3 bases. Here the CDR3 DNA reads TGTGCCAGCAGCTCGCCCTCCGGGACAGGGAACTACGAGCAGTACTTC. It translates to CASSSPSGTGNYEQYF.

The chain couples TRBV7-6 to TRBJ2-7; maybe TRBD2 (5 bases). The CDR3 is made up of 15 amino acids. From germline, CDR1 is SGHVS and CDR2 FNYEAQ. V lost 0 bases to trimming and J lost 4 bases, with 13 bases between them. The DNA for the CDR3 is TGTGCCAGCAGCTTAGCGGAGGCCTCCGGGTACGAGCAGTACTTC. Amino acid sequence: CASSLAEASGYEQYF.

This clone was seen only once. The DNA of the CDR3 is TGTGCCAGCACCCTTGGAGGTGCAGTATCCTACGAGCAGTACTTC. Translated, it gives CASTLGGAVSYEQYF. The chain is built from TRBV5-5 and TRBJ2-7; D possibly corresponds to TRBD2 (5 bases). Germline V gene data show CDR1 as SGHKS and CDR2 as YYEKEE (reference sequence). Trimming left V 6 bases short and J 1 base short, with 17 bases between. The CDR3 length is 15 residues.

This chain links TRBV5-1 with TRBJ1-6, with 9 bases identical to TRBD1. Trimming at V came to 3 bases and at J to 7 bases, leaving 8 bases not matched to a gene. CDR3 length equals 16 residues. Germline V gene data show CDR1 as SGHRS and CDR2 as YFSETQ. The CDR3 here is CASSSWTGVGNSPLHF. CDR3 nucleotide sequence: TGCGCCAGCAGCTCCTGGACAGGGGTGGGAAATTCACCCCTCCACTTT. The whole variable domain, filled in from reference TRBV5-1 and TRBJ1-6, reads KAGVTQTPRYLIKTRGQQVTLSCSPISGHRSVSWYQQTPGQGLQFLFEYFSETQRNKGNFPGRFSGRQFSNSRSEMNVSTLELGDSALYLCASSSWTGVGNSPLHFGNGTRLTVT.

V usage is TRBV7-2 and J usage is TRBJ2-1; TRBD2 agrees at 8 bases. The CDR3 length is 15 residues. The germline CDR1 and CDR2 sequences are SGHTA and FQGNSA. V was clipped by 2 bases and J by 6 bases; unmatched bases: 6. For the CDR3, the DNA is TGTGCCAGCAGCTTACGACGGGGGGGAATCAATGAGCAGTTCTTC. This codes for CASSLRRGGINEQFF.

This clone is a singleton in its sample. This rearrangement joins TRBV7-2 to TRBJ2-1; D possibly corresponds to TRBD2 (5 bases). The V gene lost 2 bases and the J gene lost 0 bases, with 11 bases spanning the gap. Germline V gene sequence: CDR1 SGHTA, CDR2 FQGNSA. The CDR3 consists of 16 residues. The CDR3 here is CASSLRTGSSYNEQFF. The DNA of the CDR3 is TGTGCCAGCAGCTTACGGACGGGGAGCTCCTACAATGAGCAGTTCTTC.

The CDR3 nucleotides read TGCGCCAGCAGCTCTACAGGGGCATCCTACAATGAGCAGTTCTTC. Encoded protein: CASSSTGASYNEQFF. This chain joins TRBV5-1 and TRBJ2-1; 7 bases match TRBD1. Germline V lookup: CDR1 SGHRS, CDR2 YFSETQ. J lost 1 base, V lost 3 bases, and 4 bases had no gene match. The CDR3 has 15 amino acids.

This clone was detected only once. The chain has TRBV7-9 and TRBJ2-2, with D possibly TRBD1 on 6 matching bases. V shed 4 bases and J shed 1 base, with 19 bases lying between them. The CDR3 has 18 amino acids. Germline CDR1 and CDR2: SEHNR and FQNEAQ (reference sequence). The CDR3 bases are TGTGCCAGCAGCTCAGAACTGGGGGCAGGGTGGAACACCGGGGAGCTGTTTTTT. This codes for CASSSELGAGWNTGELFF. The full variable domain, with the rest looked up from reference TRBV7-9 and TRBJ2-2, is DTGVSQNPRHKITKRGQNVTFRCDPISEHNRLYWYRQTLGQGPEFLTYFQNEAQLEKSRLLSDRFSAERPKGSFSTLEIQRTEQGDSAMYLCASSSELGAGWNTGELFFGEGSRLTVL.

This clone was found once. The chain couples TRBV5-1 to TRBJ1-2; D not certain. Looked up from germline, CDR1 is SGHRS and CDR2 is YFSETQ. Between the trimmed V and J ends, which lost 0 bases and 2 bases, there was a span of 5 bases. This CDR3 is 13 amino acids long. The CDR3 loop is CASSLDGNYGYTF. The CDR3 DNA is TGCGCCAGCAGCTTGGACGGGAACTATGGCTACACCTTC. The complete variable domain, with remaining parts taken from reference TRBV5-1 and TRBJ1-2, reads KAGVTQTPRYLIKTRGQQVTLSCSPISGHRSVSWYQQTPGQGLQFLFEYFSETQRNKGNFPGRFSGRQFSNSRSEMNVSTLELGDSALYLCASSLDGNYGYTFGSGTRLTVV.

The gene calls are TRBV18 and TRBJ1-6, with D uncertain. V lost 1 base and J lost 3, with 13 bases in between. Germline assignment: CDR1 KGHSH and CDR2 LQKENI. There are 17 residues in the CDR3. CDR3 loop: CASSPLNTRIYNSPLHF. The CDR3 bases are TGTGCCAGCTCACCACTGAACACCCGCATCTATAATTCACCCCTCCACTTT. Drawing the rest from reference TRBV18 and TRBJ1-6, the complete variable domain is NAGVMQNPRHLVRRRGQEARLRCSPMKGHSHVYWYRQLPEEGLKFMVYLQKENIIDESGMPKERFSAEFPKEGPSILRIQQVVRGDSAAYFCASSPLNTRIYNSPLHFGNGTRLTVT.

A single count supports this clone. V is TRBV9 and J is TRBJ1-1; the match to TRBD1 covers 12 bases. CDR3 length equals 15 residues. Germline V gene lookup returns CDR1 SGDLS and CDR2 YYNGEE. The V gene end was trimmed by 0 bases and the J gene end by 7 bases; junction bases not matched to a gene: 4. This chain's CDR3 is CASSVGGTGGLEAFF. The CDR3 region has the DNA TGTGCCAGCAGCGTAGGCGGGACAGGGGGCCTTGAAGCTTTCTTT. Full variable domain (missing parts from reference TRBV9 and TRBJ1-1): DSGVTQTPKHLITATGQRVTLRCSPRSGDLSVYWYQQSLDQGLQFLIQYYNGEERAKGNILERFSAQQFPDLHSELNLSSLELGDSALYFCASSVGGTGGLEAFFGQGTRLTVV.

The V and J genes are TRBV18 and TRBJ1-1; 7 bases match TRBD1. The germline V gene encodes CDR1 KGHSH and CDR2 LQKENI. The CDR3 has 13 amino acids. V trimming: 6 bases; J trimming: 3 bases; junction bases outside the gene matches: 4. As DNA, the CDR3 is TGTGCCAGCTCCCTTGGACAGGACACTGAAGCTTTCTTT. This sequence encodes CASSLGQDTEAFF.

This CDR3 reads CATSPPRGRSSTDTQYF. CDR3 sequence (DNA): TGTGCCACCAGTCCTCCCCGGGGAAGATCTAGCACAGATACGCAGTATTTT. The rearrangement joins TRBV24-1 to TRBJ2-3; a weak D match, TRBD2 (5 bases). V lost 6 bases and J 0 bases, leaving 18 bases between the germline ends. The CDR3 is made up of 17 amino acids. Germline CDR1 is KGHDR and CDR2 is SFDVKD.

This rearrangement joins TRBV4-1 to TRBJ2-7; TRBD2 matches 8 bases. The J segment lost 2 bases and the V segment lost 1 base, leaving 4 bases of the junction unmatched. This CDR3 has 15 residues. Germline CDR1 reads MGHRA; CDR2 reads YSYEKL. CDR3 protein: CASSQVVAGTYEQYF. The CDR3 nucleotides are TGCGCCAGCAGCCAAGTGGTAGCGGGAACCTACGAGCAGTACTTC.

V gene TRBV4-1 combines with J gene TRBJ1-2; 10 nucleotides match TRBD1. Germline trimming cut 1 base from V and 8 bases from J; bases unmatched to any gene: 4. Germline assignment: CDR1 MGHRA and CDR2 YSYEKL. The CDR3 is 14 amino acids. In DNA form, the CDR3 reads TGCGCCAGCAGCCAAGGGACAGGGGGTTACGGCTACACCTTC. Its translation is CASSQGTGGYGYTF.